These 4 T cell receptor beta chains were sequenced from one sample in a study of spatial heterogeneity in lung cancer (dated by TCRdb to about 2019). In light of the paper, this sample's time point label describes: sample taken at primary tumor resection. For TCR sequencing, whole RNA was extracted from tumor and nontumor lung tissue, or from cryopreserved PBMC samples, and no cell sorting was done. The method was 5' RACE. Sequencing relied on a NextSeq 500. TCRdb took the public reads, trimmed them with fastp at Q25, ran MiXCR for clone calling and kept in-frame beta chains. Each entry merges the rows of one CDR3 protein and shows their most common DNA and genes. The sample includes about 53,000 distinct CDR3 sequences, with less than 8.5% observed a single time. About 2.6% of the sample is taken by the ten largest. Here the sequenced sample was PBMCs, taken at surgery. These TCRs come from a female donor with early-stage non-small cell lung cancer.

By share of the sample, this clonotype is medium-sized. V gene TRBV25-1 combines with J gene TRBJ2-5; D remains unclear. V lost 3 bases and J lost 4, with 12 bases in between. Germline V gene sequence: CDR1 MGHDK, CDR2 SYGVNS. CDR3 size: 14 residues. This CDR3 is CASSEPESTETQYF. In DNA form, the CDR3 reads TGTGCCAGCAGTGAGCCAGAGAGTACAGAGACCCAGTACTTC.

This clonotype was seen many times. The V and J genes are TRBV6-1 and TRBJ2-5, with D perhaps matching TRBD1 (5 bases). Trimming took off 11 bases at V and 4 bases at J, with 23 bases between the two ends. CDR1 is MNHNS, CDR2 SASEGT, per germline. CDR3 size: 15 residues. CDR3 nucleotide sequence: TGTGCCGGATTAACCCAGGGTCGGGCGTCAGAGACCCAGTACTTC. Encoded protein: CAGLTQGRASETQYF.

This clonotype has at least ten counts. The chain links TRBV28 to TRBJ1-2, with 7 bases aligning to TRBD1. V gave up 5 bases and J gave up 4 bases; unmatched junction bases: 7. Germline CDR1 and CDR2: MDHEN and SYDVKM. This CDR3 has 14 amino acids. CDR3 residues: CASSRQGKSYGYTF. The CDR3 region has the DNA TGTGCCAGCAGTAGACAGGGAAAAAGCTATGGCTACACCTTC.

This clonotype was seen ten or more times. The chain couples TRBV9 to TRBJ1-6; D is possibly TRBD1 (6 bases). Germline loops: CDR1 SGDLS, CDR2 YYNGEE. Trimming pared 0 bases from V and 9 bases from J, leaving 10 bases between. The CDR3 sequence is 14 residues long. DNA of the CDR3: TGTGCCAGCAGCGTAGAAGGACAGAGTTCACCCCTCCACTTT. Amino acids: CASSVEGQSSPLHF.